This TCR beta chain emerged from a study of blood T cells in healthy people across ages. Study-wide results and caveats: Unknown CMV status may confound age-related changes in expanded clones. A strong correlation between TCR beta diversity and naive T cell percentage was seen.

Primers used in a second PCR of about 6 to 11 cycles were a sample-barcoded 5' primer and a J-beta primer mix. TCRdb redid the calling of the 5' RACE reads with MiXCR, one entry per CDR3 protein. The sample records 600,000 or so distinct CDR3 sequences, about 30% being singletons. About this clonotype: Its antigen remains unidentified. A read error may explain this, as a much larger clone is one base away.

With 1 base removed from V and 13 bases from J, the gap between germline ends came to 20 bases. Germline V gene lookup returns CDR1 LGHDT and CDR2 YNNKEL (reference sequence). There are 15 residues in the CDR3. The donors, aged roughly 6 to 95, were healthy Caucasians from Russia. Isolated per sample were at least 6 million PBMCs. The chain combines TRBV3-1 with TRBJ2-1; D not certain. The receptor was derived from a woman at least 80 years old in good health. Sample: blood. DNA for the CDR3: TGTGCCAGCAGCCAAGGTCCGGGCACCCAAGAGACCCAGTTCTTC. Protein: CASSQGPGTQETQFF.